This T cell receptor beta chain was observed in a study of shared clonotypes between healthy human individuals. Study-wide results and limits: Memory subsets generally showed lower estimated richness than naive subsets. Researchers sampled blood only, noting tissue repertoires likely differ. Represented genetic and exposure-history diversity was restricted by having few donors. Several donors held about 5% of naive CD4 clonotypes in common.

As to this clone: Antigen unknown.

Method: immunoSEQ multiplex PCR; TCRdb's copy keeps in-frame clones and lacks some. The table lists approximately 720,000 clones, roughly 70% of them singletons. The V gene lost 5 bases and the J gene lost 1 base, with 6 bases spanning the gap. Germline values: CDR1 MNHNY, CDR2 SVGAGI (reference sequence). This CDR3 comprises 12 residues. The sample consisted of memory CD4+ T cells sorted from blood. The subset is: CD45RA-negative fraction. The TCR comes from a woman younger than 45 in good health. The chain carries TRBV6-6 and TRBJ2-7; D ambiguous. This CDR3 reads CASSRSSYEQYF. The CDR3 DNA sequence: TGTGCCAGCAGTAGATCATCCTACGAGCAGTACTTC.